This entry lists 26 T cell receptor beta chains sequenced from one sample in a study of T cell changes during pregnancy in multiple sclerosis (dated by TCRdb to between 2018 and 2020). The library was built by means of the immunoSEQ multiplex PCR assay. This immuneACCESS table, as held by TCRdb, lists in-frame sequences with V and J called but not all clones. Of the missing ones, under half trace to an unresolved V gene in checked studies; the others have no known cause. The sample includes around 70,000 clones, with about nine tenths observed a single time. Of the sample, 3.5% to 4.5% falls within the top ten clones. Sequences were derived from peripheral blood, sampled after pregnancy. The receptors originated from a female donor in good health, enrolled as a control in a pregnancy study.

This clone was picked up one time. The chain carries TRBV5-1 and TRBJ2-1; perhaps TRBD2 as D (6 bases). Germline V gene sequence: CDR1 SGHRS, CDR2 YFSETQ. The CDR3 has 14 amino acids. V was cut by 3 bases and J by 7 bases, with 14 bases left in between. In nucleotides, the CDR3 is TGCGCCAGCAGCTCACCTAGCAGCGGGAATGAGCAGTTCTTC. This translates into CASSSPSSGNEQFF.

The CDR3 region is CASSPGGTGSPPLHF. Written as DNA, the CDR3 is TGTGCCAGCAGTCCTGGGGGGACAGGGAGCCCACCCCTCCACTTT. The chain joins TRBV6-5 to TRBJ1-6; TRBD1 matches at 9 bases. The CDR3 spans 15 residues. J lost 11 bases, V lost 5 bases, and 10 bases had no gene match. Germline V gene data show CDR1 as MNHEY and CDR2 as SVGAGI.

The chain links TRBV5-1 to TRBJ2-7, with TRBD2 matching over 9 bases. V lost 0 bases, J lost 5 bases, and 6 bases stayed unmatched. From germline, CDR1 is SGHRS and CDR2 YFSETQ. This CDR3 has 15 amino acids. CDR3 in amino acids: CASSLDSGGFNEQYF. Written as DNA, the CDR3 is TGCGCCAGCAGCTTGGATAGCGGGGGCTTTAACGAGCAGTACTTC.

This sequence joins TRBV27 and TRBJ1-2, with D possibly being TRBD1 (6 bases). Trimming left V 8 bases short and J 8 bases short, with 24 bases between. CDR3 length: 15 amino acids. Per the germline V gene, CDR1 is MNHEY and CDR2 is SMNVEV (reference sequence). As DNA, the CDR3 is TGTGCCAGCCCCTTGAAGCACGGGGGGGCTCGGGGCTACACCTTC. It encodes CASPLKHGGARGYTF.

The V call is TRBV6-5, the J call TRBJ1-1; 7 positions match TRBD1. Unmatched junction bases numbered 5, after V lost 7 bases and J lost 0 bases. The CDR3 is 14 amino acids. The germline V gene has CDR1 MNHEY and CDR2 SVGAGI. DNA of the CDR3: TGTGCCAGCACCTCACAGGGGCTGAACACTGAAGCTTTCTTT. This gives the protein CASTSQGLNTEAFF.

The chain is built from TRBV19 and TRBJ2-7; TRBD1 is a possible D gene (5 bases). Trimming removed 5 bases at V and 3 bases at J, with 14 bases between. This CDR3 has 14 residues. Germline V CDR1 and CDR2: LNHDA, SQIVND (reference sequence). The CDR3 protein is CASSWSREVYEQYF. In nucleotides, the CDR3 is TGTGCCAGTAGTTGGTCCAGGGAAGTCTACGAGCAGTACTTC.

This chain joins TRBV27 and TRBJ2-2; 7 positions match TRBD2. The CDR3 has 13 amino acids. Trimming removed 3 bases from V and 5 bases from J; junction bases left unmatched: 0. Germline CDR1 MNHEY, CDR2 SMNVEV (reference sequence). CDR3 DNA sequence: TGTGCCAGCAGTTTGGGGGGGACCGGGGAGCTGTTTTTT. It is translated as CASSLGGTGELFF.

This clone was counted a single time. In nucleotides, the CDR3 is TGTGCCAGCAGTGGGGGGGCGGGGGGAAAAGGGACTCGCTCCTACAATGAGCAGTTCTTC. Its translation is CASSGGAGGKGTRSYNEQFF. The J gene is TRBJ2-1, the V gene TRBV6-1; 8 bases match TRBD2. The V and J ends lost 4 bases and 0 bases, in that order; junction bases with no gene match: 17. CDR1 and CDR2 from the germline V gene are MNHNS and SASEGT. CDR3 length: 20 amino acids.

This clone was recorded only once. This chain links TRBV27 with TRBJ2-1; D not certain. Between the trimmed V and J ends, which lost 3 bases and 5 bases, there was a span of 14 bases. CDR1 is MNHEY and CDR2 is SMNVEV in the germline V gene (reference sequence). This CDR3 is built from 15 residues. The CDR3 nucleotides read TGTGCCAGCAGTTTCTTTAGCACCCCCAACAATGAGCAGTTCTTC. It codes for CASSFFSTPNNEQFF.

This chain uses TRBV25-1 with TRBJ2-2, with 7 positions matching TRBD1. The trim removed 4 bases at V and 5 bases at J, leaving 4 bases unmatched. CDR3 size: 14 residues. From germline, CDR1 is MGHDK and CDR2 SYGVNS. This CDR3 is CASSAGGATGELFF. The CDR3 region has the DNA TGTGCCAGCAGTGCAGGGGGAGCAACCGGGGAGCTGTTTTTT.

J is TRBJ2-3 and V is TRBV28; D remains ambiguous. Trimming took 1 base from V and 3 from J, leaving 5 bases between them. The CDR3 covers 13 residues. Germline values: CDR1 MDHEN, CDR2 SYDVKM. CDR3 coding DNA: TGTGCCAGCAGTTTATTCGTGACAGATACGCAGTATTTT. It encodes CASSLFVTDTQYF.

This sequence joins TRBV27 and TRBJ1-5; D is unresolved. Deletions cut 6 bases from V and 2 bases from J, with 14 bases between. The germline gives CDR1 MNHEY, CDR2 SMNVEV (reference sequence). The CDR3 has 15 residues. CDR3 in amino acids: CASSPLPLGNQPQHF. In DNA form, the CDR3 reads TGTGCCAGCAGCCCCCTTCCACTCGGCAATCAGCCCCAGCATTTT.

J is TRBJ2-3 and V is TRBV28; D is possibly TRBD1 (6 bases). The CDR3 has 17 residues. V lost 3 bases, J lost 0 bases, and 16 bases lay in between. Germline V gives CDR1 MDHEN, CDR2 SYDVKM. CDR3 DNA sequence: TGTGCCAGCAGTTTCCCCACTGACAGGCGCAGCACAGATACGCAGTATTTT. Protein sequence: CASSFPTDRRSTDTQYF.

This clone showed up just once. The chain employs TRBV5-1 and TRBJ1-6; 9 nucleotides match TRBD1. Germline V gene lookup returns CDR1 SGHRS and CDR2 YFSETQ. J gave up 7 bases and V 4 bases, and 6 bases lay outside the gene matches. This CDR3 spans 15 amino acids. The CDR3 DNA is TGCGCCAGCAGCGGGGGCGGGACAGGGAATTCACCCCTCCACTTT. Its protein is CASSGGGTGNSPLHF. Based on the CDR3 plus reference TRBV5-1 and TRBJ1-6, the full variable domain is KAGVTQTPRYLIKTRGQQVTLSCSPISGHRSVSWYQQTPGQGLQFLFEYFSETQRNKGNFPGRFSGRQFSNSRSEMNVSTLELGDSALYLCASSGGGTGNSPLHFGNGTRLTVT.

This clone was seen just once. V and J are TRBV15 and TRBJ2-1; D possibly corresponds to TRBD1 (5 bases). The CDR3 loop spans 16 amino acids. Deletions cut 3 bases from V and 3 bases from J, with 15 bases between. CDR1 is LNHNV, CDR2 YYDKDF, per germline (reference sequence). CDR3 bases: TGTGCCACCAGCAGCAGGACAACCCCACTCTACAATGAGCAGTTCTTC. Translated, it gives CATSSRTTPLYNEQFF.

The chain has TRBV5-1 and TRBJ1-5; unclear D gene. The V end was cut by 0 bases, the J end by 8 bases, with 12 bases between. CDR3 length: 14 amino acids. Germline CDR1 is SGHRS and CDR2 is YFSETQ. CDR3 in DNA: TGCGCCAGCAGCTTGGCAGAGGGTATGAAGCCCCAGCATTTT. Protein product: CASSLAEGMKPQHF.

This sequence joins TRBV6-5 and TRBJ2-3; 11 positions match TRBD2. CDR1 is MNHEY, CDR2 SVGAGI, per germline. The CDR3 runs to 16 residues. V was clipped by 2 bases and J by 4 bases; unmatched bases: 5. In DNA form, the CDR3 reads TGTGCCAGCAGTTACACTAGCGGGAGTAGCGCAGATACGCAGTATTTT. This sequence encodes CASSYTSGSSADTQYF.

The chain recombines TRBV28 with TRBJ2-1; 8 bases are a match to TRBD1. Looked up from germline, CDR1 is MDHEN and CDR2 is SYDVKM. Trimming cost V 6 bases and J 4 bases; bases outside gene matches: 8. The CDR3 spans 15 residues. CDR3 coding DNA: TGTGCCAGCAGAGTCGGGGACAGGCCTTACAATGAGCAGTTCTTC. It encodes CASRVGDRPYNEQFF.

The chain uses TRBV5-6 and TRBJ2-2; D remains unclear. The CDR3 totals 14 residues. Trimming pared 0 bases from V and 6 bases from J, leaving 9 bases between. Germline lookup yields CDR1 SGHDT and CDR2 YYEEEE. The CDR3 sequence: CASSLGSPPGELFF. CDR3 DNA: TGTGCCAGCAGCTTGGGGAGTCCCCCCGGGGAGCTGTTTTTT. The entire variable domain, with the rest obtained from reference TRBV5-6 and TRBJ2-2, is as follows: DAGVTQSPTHLIKTRGQQVTLRCSPKSGHDTVSWYQQALGQGPQFIFQYYEEEERQRGNFPDRFSGHQFPNYSSELNVNALLLGDSALYLCASSLGSPPGELFFGEGSRLTVL.

CDR3 amino acids: CASSLGDSNAQPQHF. The CDR3 DNA reads as TGTGCCAGCAGCTTGGGGGACTCCAACGCACAGCCCCAGCATTTT. V gene TRBV7-9 combines with J gene TRBJ1-5; a weak D match, TRBD1 (5 bases). Per germline, CDR1 SEHNR and CDR2 FQNEAQ (reference sequence). The germline V and J ends were trimmed by 3 bases and 7 bases, with 16 bases remaining between them. CDR3 length: 15 residues. Supplemented by reference TRBV7-9 and TRBJ1-5, the full variable domain reads DTGVSQNPRHKITKRGQNVTFRCDPISEHNRLYWYRQTLGQGPEFLTYFQNEAQLEKSRLLSDRFSAERPKGSFSTLEIQRTEQGDSAMYLCASSLGDSNAQPQHFGDGTRLSIL.

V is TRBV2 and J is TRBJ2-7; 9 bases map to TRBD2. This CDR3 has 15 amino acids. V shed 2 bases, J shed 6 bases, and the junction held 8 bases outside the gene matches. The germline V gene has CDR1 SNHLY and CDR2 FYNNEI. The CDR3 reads CASSEPGLAVGEQYF. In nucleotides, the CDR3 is TGTGCCAGCAGTGAACCGGGACTAGCTGTCGGCGAGCAGTACTTC.

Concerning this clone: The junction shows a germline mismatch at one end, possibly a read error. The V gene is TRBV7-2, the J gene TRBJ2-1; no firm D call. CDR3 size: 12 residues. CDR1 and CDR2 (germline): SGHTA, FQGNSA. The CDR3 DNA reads TGTGCCAGCACCTTAGGCTACTCGGAGCAGTTCTTC. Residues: CASTLGYSEQFF.

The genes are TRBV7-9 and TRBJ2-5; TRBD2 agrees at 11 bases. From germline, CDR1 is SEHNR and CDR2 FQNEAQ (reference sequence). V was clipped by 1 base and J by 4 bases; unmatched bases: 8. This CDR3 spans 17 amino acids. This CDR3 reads CASSLGRIAGGPETQYF. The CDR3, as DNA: TGTGCCAGCAGCTTAGGAAGGATAGCGGGAGGGCCAGAGACCCAGTACTTC.

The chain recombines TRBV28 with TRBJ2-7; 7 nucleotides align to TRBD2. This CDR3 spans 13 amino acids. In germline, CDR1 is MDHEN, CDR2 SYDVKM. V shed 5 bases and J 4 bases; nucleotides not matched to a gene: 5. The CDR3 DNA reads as TGTGCCAGCAGTAGCGGGGTAAGGTACGAGCAGTACTTC. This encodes CASSSGVRYEQYF.

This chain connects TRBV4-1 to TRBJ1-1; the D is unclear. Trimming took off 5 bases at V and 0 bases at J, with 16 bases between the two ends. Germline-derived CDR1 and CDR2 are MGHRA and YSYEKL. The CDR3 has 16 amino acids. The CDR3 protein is CASSEAYGYLNTEAFF. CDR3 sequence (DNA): TGCGCCAGCAGCGAAGCTTACGGGTATTTGAACACTGAAGCTTTCTTT.

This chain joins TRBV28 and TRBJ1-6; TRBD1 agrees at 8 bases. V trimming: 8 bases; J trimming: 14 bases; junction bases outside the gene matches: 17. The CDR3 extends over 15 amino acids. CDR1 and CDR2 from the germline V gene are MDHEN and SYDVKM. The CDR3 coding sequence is TGTGCCAGCTCAATACCGGGACAGGAATCAGACACCCTCCACTTT. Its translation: CASSIPGQESDTLHF.